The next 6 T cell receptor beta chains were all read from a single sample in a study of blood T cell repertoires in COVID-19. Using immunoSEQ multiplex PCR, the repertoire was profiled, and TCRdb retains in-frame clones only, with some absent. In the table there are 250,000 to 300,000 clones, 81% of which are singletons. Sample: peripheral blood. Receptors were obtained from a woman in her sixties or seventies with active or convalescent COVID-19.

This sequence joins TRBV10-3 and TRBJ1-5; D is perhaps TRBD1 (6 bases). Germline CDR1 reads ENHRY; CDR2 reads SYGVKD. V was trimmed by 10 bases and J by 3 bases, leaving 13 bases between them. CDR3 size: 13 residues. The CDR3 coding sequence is TGTGCCACCTCGGACAGTGTCAATCAGCCCCAGCATTTT. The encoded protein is CATSDSVNQPQHF.

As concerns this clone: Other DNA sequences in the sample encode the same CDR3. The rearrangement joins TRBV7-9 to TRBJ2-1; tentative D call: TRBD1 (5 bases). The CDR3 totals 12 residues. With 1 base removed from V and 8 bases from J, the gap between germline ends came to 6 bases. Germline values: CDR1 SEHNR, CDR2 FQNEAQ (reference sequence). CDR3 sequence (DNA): TGTGCCAGCAGCTTAGGGGGCGATGAGCAGTTCTTC. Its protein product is CASSLGGDEQFF.

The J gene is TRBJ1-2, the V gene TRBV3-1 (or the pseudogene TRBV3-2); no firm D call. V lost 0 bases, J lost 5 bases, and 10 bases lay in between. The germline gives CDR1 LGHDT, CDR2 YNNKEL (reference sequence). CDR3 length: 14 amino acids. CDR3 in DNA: TGTGCCAGCAGCCAAGATCTTGTCGGTTATGGCTACACCTTC. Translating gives CASSQDLVGYGYTF.

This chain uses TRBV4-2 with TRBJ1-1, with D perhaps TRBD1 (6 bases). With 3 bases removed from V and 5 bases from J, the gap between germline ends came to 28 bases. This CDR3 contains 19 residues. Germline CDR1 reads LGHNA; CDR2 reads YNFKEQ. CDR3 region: CASSQDVPSIRGEVTEAFF. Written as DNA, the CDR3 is TGTGCCAGCAGCCAGGACGTGCCGTCAATCAGGGGTGAAGTAACTGAAGCTTTCTTT.

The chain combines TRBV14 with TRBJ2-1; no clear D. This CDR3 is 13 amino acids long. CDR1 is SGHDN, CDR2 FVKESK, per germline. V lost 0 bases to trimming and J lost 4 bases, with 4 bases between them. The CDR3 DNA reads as TGTGCCAGCAGCCAAGAATCATACAATGAGCAGTTCTTC. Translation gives CASSQESYNEQFF.

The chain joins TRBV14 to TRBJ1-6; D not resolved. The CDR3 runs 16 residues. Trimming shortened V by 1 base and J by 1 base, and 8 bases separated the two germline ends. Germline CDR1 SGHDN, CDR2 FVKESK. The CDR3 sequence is CASSQVYGSYNSPLHF. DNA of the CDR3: TGTGCCAGCAGCCAAGTCTACGGGTCCTATAATTCACCCCTCCACTTT.